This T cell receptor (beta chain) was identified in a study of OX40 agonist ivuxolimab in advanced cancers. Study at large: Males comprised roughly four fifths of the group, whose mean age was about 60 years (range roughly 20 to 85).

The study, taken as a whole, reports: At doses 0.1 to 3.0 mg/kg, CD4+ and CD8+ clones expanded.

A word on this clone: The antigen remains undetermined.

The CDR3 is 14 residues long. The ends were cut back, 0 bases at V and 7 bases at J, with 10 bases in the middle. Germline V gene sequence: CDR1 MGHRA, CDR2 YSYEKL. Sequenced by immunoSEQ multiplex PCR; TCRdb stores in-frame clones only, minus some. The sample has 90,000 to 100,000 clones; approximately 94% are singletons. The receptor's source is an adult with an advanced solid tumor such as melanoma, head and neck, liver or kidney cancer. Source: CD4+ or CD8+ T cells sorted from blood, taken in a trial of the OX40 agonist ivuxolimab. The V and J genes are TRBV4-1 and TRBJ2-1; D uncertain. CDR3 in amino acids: CASSQDRSLNEQFF. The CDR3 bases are TGCGCCAGCAGCCAAGATCGGAGCCTAAATGAGCAGTTCTTC.